The 4 T cell receptor beta chains listed next were all sequenced from one sample in a study of shared clonotypes between healthy human individuals. Assay used: immunoSEQ multiplex PCR; TCRdb lists only in-frame clones, some missing. This table holds about 600,000 clones, around 97% found once. Sequenced input: naive CD4+ T cells sorted from blood. Subset given: CD45RA+ positively selected. These receptors were obtained from a woman in her 30s in good health.

This sequence joins TRBV18 and TRBJ2-7; 10 nucleotides align to TRBD2. The CDR3 spans 16 residues. Germline trimming cut 0 bases from V and 6 bases from J; bases unmatched to any gene: 8. Per germline, CDR1 KGHSH and CDR2 LQKENI. The CDR3 protein is CASSPPGLAGELEQYF. The CDR3 DNA reads TGTGCCAGCTCACCACCGGGTCTAGCGGGAGAGCTCGAGCAGTACTTC.

The chain carries TRBV7-3 and TRBJ1-1; TRBD1 matches 9 bases. The CDR3 is 14 residues long. V shed 5 bases and J 3 bases; nucleotides not matched to a gene: 4. Germline-derived CDR1 and CDR2 are SGHTA and FQGTGA. The CDR3 here is CASSPGTGYTEAFF. The CDR3 bases are TGTGCCAGCAGCCCCGGGACAGGGTACACTGAAGCTTTCTTT.

This chain connects TRBV5-1 to TRBJ2-3; the D is unclear. CDR1 SGHRS and CDR2 YFSETQ come from the germline V gene. V gave up 0 bases and J gave up 0 bases, with 5 bases separating them. CDR3 length: 14 amino acids. DNA for the CDR3: TGCGCCAGCAGCTTGGGCCGGAGCACAGATACGCAGTATTTT. Residues: CASSLGRSTDTQYF.

This chain connects TRBV5-1 to TRBJ1-1; no reliable D call. The CDR3 runs 11 residues. The V end was cut by 7 bases, the J end by 7 bases, with 11 bases between. Looked up from germline, CDR1 is SGHRS and CDR2 is YFSETQ. This CDR3 reads CASGEQYEAFF. CDR3 nucleotides: TGCGCCAGCGGAGAACAGTATGAAGCTTTCTTT.